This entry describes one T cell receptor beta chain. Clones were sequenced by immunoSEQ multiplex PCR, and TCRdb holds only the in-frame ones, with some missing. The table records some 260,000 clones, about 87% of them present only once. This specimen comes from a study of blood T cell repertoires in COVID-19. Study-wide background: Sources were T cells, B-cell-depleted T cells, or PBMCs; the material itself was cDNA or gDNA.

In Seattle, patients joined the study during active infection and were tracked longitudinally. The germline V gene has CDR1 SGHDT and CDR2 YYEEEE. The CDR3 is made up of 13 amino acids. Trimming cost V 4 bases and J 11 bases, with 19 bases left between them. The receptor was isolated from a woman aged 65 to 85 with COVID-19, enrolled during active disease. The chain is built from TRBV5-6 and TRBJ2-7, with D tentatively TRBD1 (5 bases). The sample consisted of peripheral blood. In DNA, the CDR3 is TGTGCCAGCAGCCCAGGGTTGCAGCGTAAGGAGTACTTC. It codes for CASSPGLQRKEYF.